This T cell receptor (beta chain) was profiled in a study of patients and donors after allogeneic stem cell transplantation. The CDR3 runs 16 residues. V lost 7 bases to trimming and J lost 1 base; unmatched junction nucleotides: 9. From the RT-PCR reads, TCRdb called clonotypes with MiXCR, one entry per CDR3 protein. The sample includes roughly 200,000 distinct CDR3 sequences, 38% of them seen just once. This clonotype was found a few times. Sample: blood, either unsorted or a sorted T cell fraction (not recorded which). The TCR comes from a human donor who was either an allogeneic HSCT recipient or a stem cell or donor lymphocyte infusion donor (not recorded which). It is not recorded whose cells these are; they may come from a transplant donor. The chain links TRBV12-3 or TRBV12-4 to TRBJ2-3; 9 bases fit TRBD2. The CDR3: CASIPWRGGRTDTQYF. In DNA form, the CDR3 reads TGTGCCAGCATCCCATGGCGGGGGGGCCGCACAGATACGCAGTATTTT.